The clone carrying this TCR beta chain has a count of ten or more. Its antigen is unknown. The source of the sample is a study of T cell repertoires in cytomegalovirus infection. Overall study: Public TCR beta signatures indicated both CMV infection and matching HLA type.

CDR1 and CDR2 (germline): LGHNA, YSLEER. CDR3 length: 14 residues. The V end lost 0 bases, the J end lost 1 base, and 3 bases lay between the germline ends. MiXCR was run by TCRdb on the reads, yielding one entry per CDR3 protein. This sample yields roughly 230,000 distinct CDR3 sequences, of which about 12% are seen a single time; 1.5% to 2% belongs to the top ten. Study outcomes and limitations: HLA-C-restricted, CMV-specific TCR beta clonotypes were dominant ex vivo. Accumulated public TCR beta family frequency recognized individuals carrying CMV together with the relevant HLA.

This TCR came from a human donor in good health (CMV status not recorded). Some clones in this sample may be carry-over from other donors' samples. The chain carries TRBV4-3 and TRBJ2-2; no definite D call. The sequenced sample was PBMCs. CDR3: CASSQDKNTGELFF. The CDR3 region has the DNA TGCGCCAGCAGCCAAGATAAGAACACCGGGGAGCTGTTTTTT.